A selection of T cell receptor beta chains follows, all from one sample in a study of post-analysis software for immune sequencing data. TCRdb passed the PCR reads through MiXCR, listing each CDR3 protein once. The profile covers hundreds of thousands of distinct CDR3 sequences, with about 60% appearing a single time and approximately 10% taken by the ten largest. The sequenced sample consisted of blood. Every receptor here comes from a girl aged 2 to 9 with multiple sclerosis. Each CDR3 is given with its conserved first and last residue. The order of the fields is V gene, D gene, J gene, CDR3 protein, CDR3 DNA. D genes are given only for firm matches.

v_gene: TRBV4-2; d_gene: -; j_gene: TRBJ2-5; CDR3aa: CASSQGQGREQYF; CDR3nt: TGTGCCAGCAGCCAAGGCCAGGGTAGAGAACAGTACTTC
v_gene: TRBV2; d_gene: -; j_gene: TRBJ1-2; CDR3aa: CASSEAQGLTIYGYTF; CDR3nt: TGTGCCAGCAGTGAAGCGCAGGGTCTCACAATCTATGGCTACACCTTC
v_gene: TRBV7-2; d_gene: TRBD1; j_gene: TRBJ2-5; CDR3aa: CASSSGQEPETQYF; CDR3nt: TGTGCCAGCAGCTCAGGACAGGAGCCAGAGACCCAGTACTTC
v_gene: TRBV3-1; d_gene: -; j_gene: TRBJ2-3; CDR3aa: CASSNEWGSHTDTQYF; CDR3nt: TGTGCCAGCAGCAACGAGTGGGGCTCCCACACAGATACGCAGTATTTT
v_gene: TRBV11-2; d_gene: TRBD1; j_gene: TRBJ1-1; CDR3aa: CASSLKQGWTEAFF; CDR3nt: TGTGCCAGCAGCTTAAAACAGGGGTGGACTGAAGCTTTCTTT
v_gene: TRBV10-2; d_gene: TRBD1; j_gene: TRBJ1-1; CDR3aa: CACSEIQGAVNTEAFF; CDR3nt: TGCGCCTGCAGTGAGATACAGGGGGCTGTTAACACTGAAGCTTTCTTT
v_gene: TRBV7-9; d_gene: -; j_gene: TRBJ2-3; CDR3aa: CASSLEIDSMFTDTQYF; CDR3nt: TGTGCCAGCAGCTTAGAAATTGACTCGATGTTCACAGATACGCAGTATTTT
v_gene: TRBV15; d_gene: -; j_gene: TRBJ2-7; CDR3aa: CATSRVPNTAYEQYF; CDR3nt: TGTGCCACCAGCAGAGTTCCGAACACAGCCTACGAGCAGTACTTC
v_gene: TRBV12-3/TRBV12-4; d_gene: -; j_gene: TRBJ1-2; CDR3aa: CASSLIGAEPRDGYTF; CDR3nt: TGTGCCAGCAGTTTGATCGGAGCCGAGCCTAGAGATGGCTACACCTTC
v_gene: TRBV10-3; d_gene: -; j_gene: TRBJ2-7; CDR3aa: CAISEVGQVHEQYF; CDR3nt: TGTGCCATCAGTGAGGTGGGACAAGTCCACGAGCAGTACTTC
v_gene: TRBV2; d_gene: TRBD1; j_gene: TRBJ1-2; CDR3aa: CASRGQSPGYTF; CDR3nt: TGTGCCAGCAGGGGACAGTCTCCTGGCTACACCTTC
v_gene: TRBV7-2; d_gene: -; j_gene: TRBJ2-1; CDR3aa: CASSLAPWGTYNEQFF; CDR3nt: TGTGCCAGCAGCTTAGCCCCGTGGGGTACCTACAATGAGCAGTTCTTC
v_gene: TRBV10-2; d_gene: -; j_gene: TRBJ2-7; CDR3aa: CASSVNGYYEQYF; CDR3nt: TGCGCCAGCAGTGTAAACGGGTATTACGAGCAGTACTTC
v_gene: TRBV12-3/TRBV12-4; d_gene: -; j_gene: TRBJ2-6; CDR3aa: CASSLGLTGANVLTF; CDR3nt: TGTGCCAGCAGTTTAGGTCTAACCGGGGCCAACGTCCTGACTTTC
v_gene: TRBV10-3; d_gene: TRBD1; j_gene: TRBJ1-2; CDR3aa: CAISGTGHDGYTF; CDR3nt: TGTGCCATCAGTGGGACAGGGCATGACGGCTACACCTTC
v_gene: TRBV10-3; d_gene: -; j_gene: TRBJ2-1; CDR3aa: CAISGEGELYNEQFF; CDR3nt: TGTGCCATCAGTGGGGAGGGGGAGCTGTACAATGAGCAGTTCTTC
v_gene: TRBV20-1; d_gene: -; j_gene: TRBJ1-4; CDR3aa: CSANSGQASYEKLFF; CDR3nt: TGCAGTGCTAATTCCGGGCAGGCAAGCTATGAAAAACTGTTTTTT
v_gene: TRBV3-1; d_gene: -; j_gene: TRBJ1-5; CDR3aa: CASSQDSLDNQPQHF; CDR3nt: TGTGCCAGCAGCCAAGACAGTCTCGACAATCAGCCCCAGCATTTT